The 7 T cell receptor beta chains presented below share a single source sample, sequenced in a study of molecular identifiers for immune sequencing clone quantification (dated by TCRdb to 2016 to 2019). Libraries were prepared through PCR. Data came from a NextSeq 500. TCRdb reanalyzed the raw reads on its own, using fastp at Q25 for trimming and MiXCR for clone calling, and kept in-frame beta chains. Rows with a matching CDR3 protein are joined into one entry that keeps the most common DNA and genes. For this sample there are about 320,000 distinct CDR3 sequences; roughly a quarter appear just once. The ten biggest clones cover 0.74% of the sample. Source material: naive CD8+ T cells from blood, with Jurkat cell RNA spiked in. The label giving this sample's cell subset or site can be read as: FACS-sorted CD8+CD4-CCR7+CD45RA+ naive T cells. The receptor source for this set is a human donor in good health. Some libraries in this study had Jurkat cell RNA spiked in.

This clonotype was picked up many times. The chain carries TRBV6-5 and TRBJ2-7; D is possibly TRBD2 (5 bases). Germline lookup yields CDR1 MNHEY and CDR2 SVGAGI. V was pared by 6 bases and J by 2 bases, with 14 bases between. CDR3 length: 14 amino acids. CDR3 protein: CASSLSRRPYEQYF. In DNA, the CDR3 is TGTGCCAGCAGCCTATCTAGGAGGCCCTACGAGCAGTACTTC.

This clonotype was found many times. The rearrangement links TRBV5-4 to TRBJ2-7, with D tentatively TRBD1 (5 bases). Germline assignment: CDR1 SGHNT and CDR2 YYREEE (reference sequence). CDR3 length: 12 amino acids. The V end was cut by 4 bases, the J end by 6 bases, with 11 bases between. The CDR3 is CASSVEGVEQYF. The CDR3 nucleotides are TGTGCCAGCAGCGTTGAAGGGGTCGAGCAGTACTTC.

This clonotype was observed a handful of times. Being one base from a much bigger clone, this may be a read error. The gene calls are TRBV6-6 and TRBJ2-3; maybe TRBD2 (6 bases). The CDR3 is 15 residues long. Trimming took 6 bases from V and 1 from J, leaving 14 bases between them. The germline CDR1 and CDR2 sequences are MNHNY and SVGAGI (reference sequence). DNA for the CDR3: TGTGCCAGCAGCCGTGGGACTGGCGGCACAGATACGCAGTATTTT. Protein: CASSRGTGGTDTQYF.

The chain links TRBV28 to TRBJ2-7; D not certain. V was shortened by 2 bases and J by 4 bases, with 9 bases between the two germline ends. The CDR3 runs to 13 residues. The germline V gene has CDR1 MDHEN and CDR2 SYDVKM. CDR3 coding DNA: TGTGCCAGCAGTTTAAGGTCAGCGTACGAGCAGTACTTC. Encoded protein: CASSLRSAYEQYF.

This clonotype was observed a few times. V gene TRBV4-3 combines with J gene TRBJ2-2, with 9 nucleotides matching TRBD1. Germline V gene data show CDR1 as LGHNA and CDR2 as YSLEER. The CDR3 is 17 residues long. With 0 bases clipped from V and 6 bases from J, the junction kept 8 bases outside the gene matches. Here the CDR3 reads CASSQDVTGGASGELFF. CDR3 nucleotide sequence: TGCGCCAGCAGCCAAGACGTAACAGGGGGCGCGTCCGGGGAGCTGTTTTTT.

In its sample, this clonotype was seen many times. The chain links TRBV13 to TRBJ1-1; 10 bases line up with TRBD1. V was pared by 4 bases and J by 7 bases, with 9 bases of the junction left unmatched. The CDR3 consists of 15 residues. From germline, CDR1 is PRHDT and CDR2 FYEKMQ (reference sequence). CDR3 nucleotide sequence: TGTGCCAGCAGCTCTATGGGACAGGGGATCGATGAAGCTTTCTTT. It encodes CASSSMGQGIDEAFF.

The CDR3 DNA reads TGCGCCAGCAGCCAAGAACAGGGGAACACTGAAGCTTTCTTT. It yields the protein CASSQEQGNTEAFF. The V and J genes are TRBV4-1 and TRBJ1-1, with D maybe TRBD1 (6 bases). This CDR3 contains 14 residues. CDR1 and CDR2 (germline): MGHRA, YSYEKL. Trimming cost V 0 bases and J 1 base, with 6 bases left between them.